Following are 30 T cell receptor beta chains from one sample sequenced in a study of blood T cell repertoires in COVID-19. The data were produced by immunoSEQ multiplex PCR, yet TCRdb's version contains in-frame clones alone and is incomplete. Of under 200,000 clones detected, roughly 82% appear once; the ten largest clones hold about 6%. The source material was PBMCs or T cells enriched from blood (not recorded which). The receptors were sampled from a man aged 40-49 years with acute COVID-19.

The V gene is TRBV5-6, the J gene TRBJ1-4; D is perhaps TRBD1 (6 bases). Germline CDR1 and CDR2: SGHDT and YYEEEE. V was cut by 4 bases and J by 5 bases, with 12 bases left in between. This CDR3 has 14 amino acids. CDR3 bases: TGTGCCAGCAGCCTCAGAGGGGGAAATGAAAAACTGTTTTTT. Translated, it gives CASSLRGGNEKLFF.

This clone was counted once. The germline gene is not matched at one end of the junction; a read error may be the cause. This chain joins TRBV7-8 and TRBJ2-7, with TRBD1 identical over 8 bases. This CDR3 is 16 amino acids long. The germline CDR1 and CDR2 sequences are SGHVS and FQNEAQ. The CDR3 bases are TGTGCCAGCAGCGTAGCCCGGACAGGGAGCTCCTACGAGCAGTACTTC. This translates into CASSVARTGSSYEQYF.

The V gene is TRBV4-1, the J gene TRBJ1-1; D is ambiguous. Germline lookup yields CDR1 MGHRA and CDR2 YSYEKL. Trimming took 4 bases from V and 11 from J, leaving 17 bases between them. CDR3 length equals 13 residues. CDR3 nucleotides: TGCGCCAGCAGCCTCAGCCGGGAGACGGGGGCTTTCTTT. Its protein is CASSLSRETGAFF.

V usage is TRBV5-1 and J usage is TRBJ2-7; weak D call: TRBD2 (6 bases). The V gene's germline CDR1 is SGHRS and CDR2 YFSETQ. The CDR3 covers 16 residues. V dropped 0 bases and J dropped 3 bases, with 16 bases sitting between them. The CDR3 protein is CASSLGSAGPNYEQYF. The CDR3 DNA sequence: TGCGCCAGCAGCTTGGGTTCAGCGGGCCCCAACTACGAGCAGTACTTC.

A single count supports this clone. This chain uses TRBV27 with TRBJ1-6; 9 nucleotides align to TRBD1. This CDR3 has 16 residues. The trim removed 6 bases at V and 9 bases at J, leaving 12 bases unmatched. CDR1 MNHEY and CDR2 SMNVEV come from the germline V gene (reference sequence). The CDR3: CASRPRQGVSGSPLHF. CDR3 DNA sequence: TGTGCCAGCAGACCTCGACAGGGGGTATCGGGTTCACCCCTCCACTTT.

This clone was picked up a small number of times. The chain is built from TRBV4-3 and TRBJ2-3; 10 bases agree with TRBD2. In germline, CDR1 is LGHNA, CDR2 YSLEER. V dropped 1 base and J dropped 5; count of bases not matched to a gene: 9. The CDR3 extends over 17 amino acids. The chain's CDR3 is CASSQAGEREGIDTQYF. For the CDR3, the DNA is TGCGCCAGCAGCCAAGCTGGCGAGCGGGAGGGCATAGATACGCAGTATTTT.

Here the CDR3 reads CSERAGTNYNEQFF. The CDR3 nucleotides are TGCAGCGAACGGGCCGGGACTAACTACAATGAGCAGTTCTTC. The V and J genes are TRBV29-1 and TRBJ2-1; 7 bases match TRBD2. The germline V gene has CDR1 SQVTM and CDR2 ANQGSEA. The CDR3 covers 14 residues. J was trimmed by 3 bases and V by 7 bases; bases with no gene match: 9.

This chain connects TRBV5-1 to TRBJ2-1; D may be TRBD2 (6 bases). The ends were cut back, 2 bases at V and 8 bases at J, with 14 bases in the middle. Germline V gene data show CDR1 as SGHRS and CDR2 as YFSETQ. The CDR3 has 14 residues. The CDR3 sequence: CASSFGEAVDEQFF. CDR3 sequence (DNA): TGCGCCAGCAGCTTCGGGGAGGCTGTGGATGAGCAGTTCTTC.

The CDR3: CASSRQLDRVFGYTF. CDR3 sequence (DNA): TGTGCCAGCAGTCGACAACTGGACAGGGTCTTTGGCTACACCTTC. This chain connects TRBV28 to TRBJ1-2; 8 bases fit TRBD1. The germline V gene encodes CDR1 MDHEN and CDR2 SYDVKM. The CDR3 has 15 amino acids. Trimming cost V 5 bases and J 7 bases; bases outside gene matches: 12.

The CDR3 bases are TGTGCCTGGAACCCCCGGGACAGGGGAGAATCACCCCTCCACTTT. Amino acid sequence: CAWNPRDRGESPLHF. V gene TRBV30 combines with J gene TRBJ1-6; 10 bases are shared with TRBD1. CDR1 is GTSNPN and CDR2 is SVGIG in the germline V gene (reference sequence). There are 15 residues in the CDR3. V shed 4 bases, J shed 10 bases, and the junction held 10 bases outside the gene matches. The full variable domain, with the rest looked up from reference TRBV30 and TRBJ1-6, is SQTIHQWPATLVQPVGSPLSLECTVEGTSNPNLYWYRQAAGRGLQLLFYSVGIGQISSEVPQNLSASRPQDRQFILSSKKLLLSDSGFYLCAWNPRDRGESPLHFGNGTRLTVT.

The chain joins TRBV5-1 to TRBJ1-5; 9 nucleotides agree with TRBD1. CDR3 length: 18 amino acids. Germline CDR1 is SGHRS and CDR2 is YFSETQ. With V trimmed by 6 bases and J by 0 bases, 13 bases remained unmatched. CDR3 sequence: CASTLPRDRDYSNQPQHF. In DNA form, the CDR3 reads TGCGCCAGCACCCTTCCCCGGGACAGGGACTATAGCAATCAGCCCCAGCATTTT.

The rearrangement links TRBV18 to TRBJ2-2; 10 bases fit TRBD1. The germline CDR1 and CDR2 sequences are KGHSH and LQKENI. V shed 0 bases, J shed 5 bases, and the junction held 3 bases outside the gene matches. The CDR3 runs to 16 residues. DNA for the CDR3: TGTGCCAGCTCACCACCAAGGGACAGGGGAACCGGGGAGCTGTTTTTT. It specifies CASSPPRDRGTGELFF. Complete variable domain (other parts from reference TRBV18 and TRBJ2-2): NAGVMQNPRHLVRRRGQEARLRCSPMKGHSHVYWYRQLPEEGLKFMVYLQKENIIDESGMPKERFSAEFPKEGPSILRIQQVVRGDSAAYFCASSPPRDRGTGELFFGEGSRLTVL.

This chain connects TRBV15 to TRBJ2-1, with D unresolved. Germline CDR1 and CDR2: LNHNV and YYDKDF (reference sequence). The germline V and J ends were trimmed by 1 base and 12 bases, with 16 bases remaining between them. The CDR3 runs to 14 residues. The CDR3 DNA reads TGTGCCACCAGCAGAGCGGGTAAGGTACTTGGGCAGTTCTTC. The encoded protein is CATSRAGKVLGQFF.

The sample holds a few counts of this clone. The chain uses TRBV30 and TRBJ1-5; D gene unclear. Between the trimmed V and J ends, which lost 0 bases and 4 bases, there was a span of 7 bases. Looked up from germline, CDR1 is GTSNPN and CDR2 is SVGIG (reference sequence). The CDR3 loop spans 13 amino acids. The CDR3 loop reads CAWSVGTNQPQHF. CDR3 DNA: TGTGCCTGGAGTGTGGGCACAAATCAGCCCCAGCATTTT. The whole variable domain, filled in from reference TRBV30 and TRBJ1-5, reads SQTIHQWPATLVQPVGSPLSLECTVEGTSNPNLYWYRQAAGRGLQLLFYSVGIGQISSEVPQNLSASRPQDRQFILSSKKLLLSDSGFYLCAWSVGTNQPQHFGDGTRLSIL.

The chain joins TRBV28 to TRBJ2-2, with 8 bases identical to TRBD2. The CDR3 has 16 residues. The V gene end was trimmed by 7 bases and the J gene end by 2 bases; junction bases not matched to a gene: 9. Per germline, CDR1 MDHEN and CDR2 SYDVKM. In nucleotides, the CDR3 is TGTGCCAGCAACCCCTCGACTAGCGAAAACACCGGGGAGCTGTTTTTT. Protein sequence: CASNPSTSENTGELFF.

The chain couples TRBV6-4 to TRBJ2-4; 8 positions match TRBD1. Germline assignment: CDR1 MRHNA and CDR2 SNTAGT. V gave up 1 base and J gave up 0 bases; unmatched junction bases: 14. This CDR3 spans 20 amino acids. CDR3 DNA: TGTGCCAGCAGTGACTGGGCTGGGCAGGGGGCGGTGCTAGCCAAAAACATTCAGTACTTC. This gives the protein CASSDWAGQGAVLAKNIQYF.

In DNA, the CDR3 is TGTGCCAGTAGTATAGCGACTAGCGGAGTATACAATGAGCAGTTCTTC. It is translated as CASSIATSGVYNEQFF. The rearrangement links TRBV19 to TRBJ2-1, with 9 bases that match TRBD2. Unmatched junction bases numbered 5, after V lost 1 base and J lost 4 bases. This CDR3 spans 16 amino acids. The germline V gene has CDR1 LNHDA and CDR2 SQIVND (reference sequence). Variable domain in full (rest from reference TRBV19 and TRBJ2-1): DGGITQSPKYLFRKEGQNVTLSCEQNLNHDAMYWYRQDPGQGLRLIYYSQIVNDFQKGDIAEGYSVSREKKESFPLTVTSAQKNPTAFYLCASSIATSGVYNEQFFGPGTRLTVL.

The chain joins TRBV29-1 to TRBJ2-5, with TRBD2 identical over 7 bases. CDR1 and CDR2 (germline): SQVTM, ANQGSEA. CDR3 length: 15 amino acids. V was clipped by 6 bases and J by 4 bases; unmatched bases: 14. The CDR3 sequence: CSVKGLGGGPETQYF. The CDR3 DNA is TGCAGCGTCAAAGGGCTGGGGGGAGGGCCAGAGACCCAGTACTTC.

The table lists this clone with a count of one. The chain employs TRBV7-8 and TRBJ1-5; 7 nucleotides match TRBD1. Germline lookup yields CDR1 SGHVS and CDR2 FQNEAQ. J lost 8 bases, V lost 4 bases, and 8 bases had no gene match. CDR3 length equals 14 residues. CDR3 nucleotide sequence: TGTGCCAGCAGCTATGGACAGGAGGAGAAGCCCCAGCATTTT. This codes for CASSYGQEEKPQHF.

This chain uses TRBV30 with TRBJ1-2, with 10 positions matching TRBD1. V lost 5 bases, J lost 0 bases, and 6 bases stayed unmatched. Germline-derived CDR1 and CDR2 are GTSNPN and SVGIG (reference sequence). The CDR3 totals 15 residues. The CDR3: CAWDTGTGANYGYTF. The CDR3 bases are TGTGCCTGGGACACCGGGACAGGGGCTAACTATGGCTACACCTTC.

CDR3 region: CASSDRTGTSGRGTEQFF. As DNA, the CDR3 is TGTGCCAGCAGTGACCGGACCGGGACTAGCGGGAGGGGTACTGAGCAGTTCTTC. The genes are TRBV6-1 and TRBJ2-1; 16 nucleotides agree with TRBD2. This CDR3 has 18 amino acids. V was clipped by 3 bases and J by 9 bases; unmatched bases: 11. The germline CDR1 and CDR2 sequences are MNHNS and SASEGT.

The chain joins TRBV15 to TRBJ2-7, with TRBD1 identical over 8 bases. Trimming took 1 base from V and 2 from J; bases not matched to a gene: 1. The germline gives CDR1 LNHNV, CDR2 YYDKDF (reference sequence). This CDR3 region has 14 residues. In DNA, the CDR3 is TGTGCCACCAGCAGAGCGACAGGGGCCTACGAGCAGTACTTC. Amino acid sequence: CATSRATGAYEQYF.

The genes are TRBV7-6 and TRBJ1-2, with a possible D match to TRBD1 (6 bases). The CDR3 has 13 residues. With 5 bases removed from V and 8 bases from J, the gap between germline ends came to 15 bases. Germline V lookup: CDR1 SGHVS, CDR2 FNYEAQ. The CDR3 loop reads CASSLPTGPGYTF. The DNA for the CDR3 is TGTGCCAGCAGCCTCCCAACAGGGCCCGGCTACACCTTC.

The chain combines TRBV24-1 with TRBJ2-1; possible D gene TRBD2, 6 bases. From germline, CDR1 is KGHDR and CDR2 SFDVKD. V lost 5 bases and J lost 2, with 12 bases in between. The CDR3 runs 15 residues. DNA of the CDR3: TGTGCCACCAGTGGGGGGGAGCAGGCCTACAATGAGCAGTTCTTC. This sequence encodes CATSGGEQAYNEQFF.

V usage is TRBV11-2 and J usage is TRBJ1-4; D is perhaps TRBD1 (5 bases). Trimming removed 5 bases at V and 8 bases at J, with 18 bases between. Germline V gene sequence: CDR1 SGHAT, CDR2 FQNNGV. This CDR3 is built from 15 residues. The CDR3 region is CASSREAGRLEKLFF. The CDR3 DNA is TGTGCCAGCAGCCGAGAGGCAGGGAGGTTGGAAAAACTGTTTTTT.

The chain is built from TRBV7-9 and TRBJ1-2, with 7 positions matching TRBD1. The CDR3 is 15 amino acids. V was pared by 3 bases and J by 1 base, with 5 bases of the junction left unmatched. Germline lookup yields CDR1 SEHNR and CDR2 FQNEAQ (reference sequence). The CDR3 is CASSFPRDSNYGYTF. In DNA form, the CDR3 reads TGTGCCAGCAGCTTCCCTCGGGACAGTAACTATGGCTACACCTTC.

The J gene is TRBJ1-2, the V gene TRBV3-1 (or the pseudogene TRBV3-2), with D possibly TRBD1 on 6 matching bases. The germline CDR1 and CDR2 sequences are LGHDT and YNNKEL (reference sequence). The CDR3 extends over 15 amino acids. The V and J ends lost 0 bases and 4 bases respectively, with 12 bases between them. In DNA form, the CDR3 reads TGTGCCAGCAGCCAAGACGGGGGGCCCTCCTATGGCTACACCTTC. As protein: CASSQDGGPSYGYTF.

As DNA, the CDR3 is TGTGCCATCAGTGAGTCGACAGGGTTGCCCCTCGAAGCTTTCTTT. It yields the protein CAISESTGLPLEAFF. The rearrangement uses TRBV10-3 and TRBJ1-1, with TRBD1 matching 7 bases. The CDR3 runs 15 residues. The trim removed 0 bases at V and 8 bases at J, leaving 9 bases unmatched. Germline assignment: CDR1 ENHRY and CDR2 SYGVKD.

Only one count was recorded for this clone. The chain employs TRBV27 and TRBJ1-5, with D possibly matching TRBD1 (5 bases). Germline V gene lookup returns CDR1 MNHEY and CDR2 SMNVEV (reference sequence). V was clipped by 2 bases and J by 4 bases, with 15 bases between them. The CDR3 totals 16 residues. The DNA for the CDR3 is TGTGCCAGCAGTTTAGGGGGGGTCCCTATTAATCAGCCCCAGCATTTT. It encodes CASSLGGVPINQPQHF.

CDR3 sequence (DNA): TGTGCCAGCAGTTCCCCTGGCGGGGAGATTCAAGTCACAGATACGCAGTATTTT. Protein sequence: CASSSPGGEIQVTDTQYF. J is TRBJ2-3 and V is TRBV6-2 or TRBV6-3; a possible D gene is TRBD2 (6 bases). From germline, CDR1 is MNHEY and CDR2 SVGEGT. V was trimmed by 4 bases and J by 2 bases, leaving 22 bases between them. The CDR3 runs 18 residues.